These T cell receptor beta chains were read from a single sample in a study of cytomegalovirus exposure and HLA in healthy donors. The protocol was immunoSEQ multiplex PCR, while the TCRdb copy is restricted to in-frame clones and leaves out a portion. Of 200,000 to 250,000 clones detected, around 80% appear once; the ten largest clones hold around 1.7%. Sequences were obtained from PBMCs. Receptors were obtained from a man aged 50-59 years in good health and CMV-seronegative. Both conserved end residues are trimmed from each CDR3. Expanded clones get a size class; other rows say once, few or many, or leave the size out.

TRBV10-3 | NA | AISPVGTANTGELF
TRBV28 | NA | ASSLSGLGSTEAF
TRBV5-4 | NA | ASSVGGGRNIEAF
TRBV27 | NA | ASSSLGEAGEGRNEQF
TRBV5-1 | NA | ASSWQETYEQY
TRBV7-2 | NA | ASSLELASYNEQF
TRBV19 | few | ASSIDRDKTQY
TRBV27 | once | ASSLYQYSNQPQH
TRBV11-2 | NA | ASSFRQGLVEQY
TRBV9 | NA | ASSGGTALYGYT
TRBV30 | NA | AWTIKGYEQY
TRBV6-1 | few | ASTTNRDGNQPQH
TRBV11-2 | NA | ASSPPYPRRGGEQY
TRBV27 | NA | ASSLGQGSYGQY
TRBV5-1 | NA | ASRQLNTEAF
TRBV9 | NA | ASSVVSSRDTEAF
TRBV5-1 | NA | ASSLAPGLAVNEQF
TRBV5-6 | NA | ASSLAPGTYEQY
TRBV5-8 | NA | ASSLGQIFSGANVLT
TRBV5-4 | NA | ASSPGQGNYEQY
TRBV30 | few | AWTGRGWNTEAF
TRBV5-1 | NA | ASSGGTGTDSPLH